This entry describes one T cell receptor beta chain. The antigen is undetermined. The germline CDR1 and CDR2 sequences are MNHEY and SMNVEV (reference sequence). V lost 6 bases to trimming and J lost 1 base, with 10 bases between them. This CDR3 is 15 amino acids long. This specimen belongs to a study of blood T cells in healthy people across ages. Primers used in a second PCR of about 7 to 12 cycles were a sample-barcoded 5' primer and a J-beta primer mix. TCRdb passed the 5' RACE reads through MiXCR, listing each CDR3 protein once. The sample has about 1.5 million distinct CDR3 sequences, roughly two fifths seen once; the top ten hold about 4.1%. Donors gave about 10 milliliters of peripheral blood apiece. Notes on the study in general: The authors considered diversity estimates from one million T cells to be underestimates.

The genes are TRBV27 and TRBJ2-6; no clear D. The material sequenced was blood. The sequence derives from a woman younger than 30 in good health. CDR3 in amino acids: CASRLLESGANVLTF. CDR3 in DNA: TGTGCCAGCAGATTGCTTGAGTCTGGGGCCAACGTCCTGACTTTC.